This T cell receptor (beta chain) was recovered during a study of T-cell reconstitution after alpha-beta-depleted transplantation in children. This CDR3 has 15 residues. Germline CDR1 reads SGDLS; CDR2 reads YYNGEE. Trimming took off 1 base at V and 2 bases at J, with 11 bases between the two ends. The authors prepared the TCRbeta library with unique molecular identifiers. TCRdb re-analysed the PCR reads in MiXCR, keeping a single row per CDR3 protein. The data contain about 300,000 distinct CDR3 sequences, over 9% of them singletons. This receptor was identified in a boy in the first two years of life with acute myeloid leukemia, due to receive a stem cell transplant. The J gene is TRBJ2-3, the V gene TRBV9; D gene ambiguous. The sequencing here drew on PBMCs, taken before TCRalphabeta/CD19-depleted stem cell transplant. In DNA, the CDR3 is TGTGCCAGCAGCGTATCCGGAGCCTACACAGATACGCAGTATTTT. Its protein is CASSVSGAYTDTQYF. The complete variable domain, with remaining parts taken from reference TRBV9 and TRBJ2-3, reads DSGVTQTPKHLITATGQRVTLRCSPRSGDLSVYWYQQSLDQGLQFLIQYYNGEERAKGNILERFSAQQFPDLHSELNLSSLELGDSALYFCASSVSGAYTDTQYFGPGTRLTVL.